This TCR beta chain is from a study of T-cell memory formation after mild COVID-19. TCRdb redid the calling of the 5' RACE reads with MiXCR, one entry per CDR3 protein. This table has 450,000 to 700,000 distinct CDR3 sequences, 15% to 20% appearing once. This clonotype was picked up many times. Germline assignment: CDR1 DFQATT and CDR2 SNEGSKA (reference sequence). The V and J ends lost 4 bases and 6 bases, in that order; junction bases with no gene match: 11. CDR3 length: 14 residues. The sequence was collected from an adult woman who had mild COVID-19 (a few samples of this study predate the infection). Cell type and time point are not known. The chain employs TRBV20-1 and TRBJ2-5; TRBD2 agrees at 7 bases. The specimen sequenced was PBMCs or a T cell subset sorted from them (not recorded which). The CDR3 region has the DNA TGCAGTGCTACCGATCTAGCGGTCATGAAGACCCAGTACTTC. Residues: CSATDLAVMKTQYF.